Listed here is a single T cell receptor beta chain. Enrolled during active infection, Seattle patients were then followed longitudinally. Source study methods: Reference gene primer amplification gave nucleated cell count estimates. The repertoire was sequenced with immunoSEQ multiplex PCR; TCRdb's copy has only in-frame clones and lacks some. That table furnishes V, J and clone size, whereas the DNA furnished D and trimming. In the table there are some 520,000 clones, about 88% of which are singletons. This CDR3 region has 17 residues. The data derive from a study of blood T cell repertoires in COVID-19. Study summary: Whether acute or convalescent, the COVID-19 samples came from the United States, Italy and Spain. Sources were T cells, B-cell-depleted T cells, or PBMCs; the material itself was cDNA or gDNA.

Sequencing was done on a sample of peripheral blood. The rearrangement uses TRBV21-1 and TRBJ2-3; the table's D gene call, TRBD2, was not cross checked with the DNA. TRBV21-1 is a recognized pseudogene. The clonotype was recovered from a man in his late teens or twenties with COVID-19, enrolled during active disease. CDR3 protein: CASSKWRLAGVTDTQYF. As DNA, the CDR3 is TGTGCCAGCAGCAAATGGCGGCTAGCGGGCGTCACAGATACGCAGTATTTT.